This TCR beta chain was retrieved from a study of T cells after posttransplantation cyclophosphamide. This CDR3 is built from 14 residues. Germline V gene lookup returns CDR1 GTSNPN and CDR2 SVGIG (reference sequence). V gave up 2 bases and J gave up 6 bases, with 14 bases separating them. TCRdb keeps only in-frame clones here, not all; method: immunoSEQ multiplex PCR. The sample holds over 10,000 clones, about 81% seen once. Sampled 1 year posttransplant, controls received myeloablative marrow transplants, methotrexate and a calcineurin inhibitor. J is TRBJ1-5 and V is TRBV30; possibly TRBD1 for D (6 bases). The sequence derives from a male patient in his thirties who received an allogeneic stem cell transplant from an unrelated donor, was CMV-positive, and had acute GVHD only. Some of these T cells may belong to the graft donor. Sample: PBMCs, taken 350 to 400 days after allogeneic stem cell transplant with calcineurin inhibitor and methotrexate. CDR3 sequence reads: CAWSRQGSAQPQHF. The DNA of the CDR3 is TGTGCCTGGAGTCGGCAGGGGTCCGCTCAGCCCCAGCATTTT.